What follows describes a single T cell receptor (beta chain). Its antigen is currently unknown. Using its own MiXCR run on the RACE reads, TCRdb lists one record per CDR3 protein. The table includes more than 150,000 distinct CDR3 sequences, roughly a quarter detected once. These data belong to a study of human T cells and chemical hapten exposure. Study-level findings and limits: TCRs whose frequency exceeded 1 in 1000 remained the same following DPC sensitization.

CDR1 and CDR2 from the germline V gene are MNHNS and SASEGT. The length of the CDR3 is 13 residues. V lost 6 bases and J 7 bases, leaving 13 bases between the germline ends. The sample's time point: patch test 3, about 24 weeks after DPC sensitization. Regarding treatment: therapeutic diphenylcyclopropenone sensitization with weekly scalp DPC. Sequencing used whole blood, obtained in connection with sensitization to the hapten diphenylcyclopropenone (DPC). The chain employs TRBV6-1 and TRBJ2-1, with D possibly being TRBD1 (6 bases). This TCR came from a woman between 40 and 55 years old with alopecia areata. Some clones in this sample may be carry-over from other donors' samples. The CDR3 sequence is CASSLTGFNEQFF. DNA for the CDR3: TGTGCCAGCAGCCTTACAGGGTTTAATGAGCAGTTCTTC.